The present TCR beta chain was sequenced within a study of T cell responses to AZD1222 COVID-19 vaccine. Study outcomes and limitations: Sampled repertoires all dated from after the peak T cell response.

Comment on this clone: The antigen is unknown.

Assay used: immunoSEQ multiplex PCR; TCRdb lists only in-frame clones, some missing. The repertoire holds 150,000 to 180,000 clones, with about 88% as singletons. V was trimmed by 0 bases and J by 0 bases, leaving 2 bases between them. This CDR3 contains 14 residues. The rearrangement joins TRBV23-1 to TRBJ1-4; D is ambiguous. TRBV23-1 is identified as an open reading frame with a role that is uncertain. This specimen consisted of peripheral blood, obtained on day 0 of AZD1222 vaccination. The clonotype originates from an adult in good health. The DNA of the CDR3 is TGCGCCAGCAGTCAATCTGCAACTAATGAAAAACTGTTTTTT. It translates to CASSQSATNEKLFF.